This TCR beta chain was recovered during a study of T cell repertoires in cytomegalovirus infection. Study-level findings and limits: Dominating the ex vivo response were TCR beta clonotypes that were CMV-specific and HLA-C-restricted.

The V end was cut by 6 bases, the J end by 6 bases, with 18 bases between. The length of the CDR3 is 15 residues. The germline V gene has CDR1 SQVTM and CDR2 ANQGSEA. A remark on this clonotype: What it binds is unknown.

From the reads, TCRdb called clonotypes with MiXCR, one entry per CDR3 protein. The table includes under 200,000 distinct CDR3 sequences, 28% detected once. The sequenced sample consisted of PBMCs. The receptor's source is a human donor in good health (CMV status not recorded). Some clones in this sample may be carry-over from other donors' samples. The J gene is TRBJ1-6, the V gene TRBV29-1; tentatively, D is TRBD1 (5 bases). The CDR3 protein is CSVRPIGEGNSPLHF. The DNA of the CDR3 is TGCAGCGTCCGGCCCATAGGGGAAGGTAATTCACCCCTCCACTTT.